In its sample, the clone carrying this T cell receptor beta chain was seen a few times. A much larger clone sits a single nucleotide away, making a read error possible. The sample comes from a study of prognosis after radiotherapy for stage I lung cancer. Turning to the study itself: Those with stage I non-small cell lung cancer who took part were enrolled between 2018 and 2019. Newly diagnosed primary stage I lung tumors were found in fourteen patients, while oligometastatic NSCLC after surgical resection of the primary tumor was found in roughly 5. Radiotherapy was followed by distant metastases in a handful of patients, which appeared at a median of roughly seven months; under 18 patients showed no significant progression.

The genomic DNA TCR beta CDR3 region underwent two rounds of multiplex PCR. The authors ran first-round PCR with primers specific to each TRBV and TRBJ gene. In TCRdb, the multiplex PCR reads were re-called with MiXCR into one record per CDR3 protein. The sample shows roughly 30,000 distinct CDR3 sequences, 30% to 35% of them seen only once. This CDR3 has 15 amino acids. CDR1 is SGHRS, CDR2 YFSETQ, per germline. V lost 6 bases and J lost 5, with 20 bases in between. The source is a donor over 45 with non-small cell lung cancer. This rearrangement joins TRBV5-1 to TRBJ1-1; D call uncertain. The sequencing here drew on PBMCs, taken before or after stereotactic body radiation therapy (not recorded which). This chain's CDR3 is CASISGGGRGTEAFF. The CDR3, as DNA: TGCGCCAGCATAAGTGGTGGAGGACGAGGGACTGAAGCTTTCTTT.